Presented here are 10 T cell receptor beta chains from one specimen sequenced in a study of T cell responses to AZD1222 COVID-19 vaccine. TCRdb's table, derived via immunoSEQ multiplex PCR, lists solely in-frame clones and lacks some. The sample has 150,000 to 200,000 clones; approximately 95% are singletons. The sequenced sample was peripheral blood, obtained on day 0 of AZD1222 vaccination. The receptors were sampled from an adult in good health.

V gene TRBV19 combines with J gene TRBJ2-7; D is perhaps TRBD2 (5 bases). V lost 3 bases, J lost 4 bases, and 19 bases lay in between. Per germline, CDR1 LNHDA and CDR2 SQIVND (reference sequence). The CDR3 runs to 16 residues. For the CDR3, the DNA is TGTGCCAGTAGTATTGGAGTGGCTAGCACCCCTTACGAGCAGTACTTC. It specifies CASSIGVASTPYEQYF. Combining the CDR3 with reference TRBV19 and TRBJ2-7 gives the whole variable domain DGGITQSPKYLFRKEGQNVTLSCEQNLNHDAMYWYRQDPGQGLRLIYYSQIVNDFQKGDIAEGYSVSREKKESFPLTVTSAQKNPTAFYLCASSIGVASTPYEQYFGPGTRLTVT.

The V call is TRBV5-1, the J call TRBJ2-3; D remains unclear. Trimming pared 7 bases from V and 5 bases from J, leaving 11 bases between. Germline CDR1 reads SGHRS; CDR2 reads YFSETQ. The CDR3 runs 12 residues. Here the CDR3 reads CASSAMVDTQYF. The CDR3 bases are TGCGCCAGCTCGGCAATGGTAGATACGCAGTATTTT.

This clone showed up just a few times. The chain has TRBV19 and TRBJ2-1; maybe TRBD1 (5 bases). The germline V gene encodes CDR1 LNHDA and CDR2 SQIVND (reference sequence). There are 16 residues in the CDR3. Trimming stripped 3 bases from V and 3 bases from J, with 15 bases between. The CDR3 DNA reads as TGTGCCAGTAGTATCGACATAGTAGGGGACTACAATGAGCAGTTCTTC. It is translated as CASSIDIVGDYNEQFF. The whole variable domain, filled in from reference TRBV19 and TRBJ2-1, reads DGGITQSPKYLFRKEGQNVTLSCEQNLNHDAMYWYRQDPGQGLRLIYYSQIVNDFQKGDIAEGYSVSREKKESFPLTVTSAQKNPTAFYLCASSIDIVGDYNEQFFGPGTRLTVL.

For the CDR3, the DNA is TGCGCCAGCAGTGAGGAAAAGATGAACACTGAAGCTTTCTTT. It translates to CASSEEKMNTEAFF. The chain joins TRBV10-2 to TRBJ1-1; D not resolved. V gave up 2 bases and J gave up 0 bases, with 7 bases separating them. The CDR3 runs 14 residues. Germline CDR1 reads WSHSY; CDR2 reads SAAADI.

The V gene is TRBV7-9, the J gene TRBJ1-4; possible D gene TRBD1, 5 bases. CDR3 length equals 16 residues. V dropped 3 bases and J dropped 6 bases, with 17 bases sitting between them. From germline, CDR1 is SEHNR and CDR2 FQNEAQ (reference sequence). CDR3: CASSFGTLADYEKLFF. The CDR3 DNA sequence: TGTGCCAGCAGCTTTGGGACCCTAGCAGATTATGAAAAACTGTTTTTT.

This clone was picked up a small number of times. In DNA, the CDR3 is TGCGCCAGCAGCCAAGTCGGGTTAGCTAATGAAAAACTGTTTTTT. The encoded protein is CASSQVGLANEKLFF. The chain is built from TRBV4-1 and TRBJ1-4; D is unclear. The CDR3 is 15 amino acids. The ends were cut back, 1 base at V and 3 bases at J, with 9 bases in the middle. CDR1 is MGHRA and CDR2 is YSYEKL in the germline V gene.

The V call is TRBV5-6, the J call TRBJ1-1, with a possible D match to TRBD1 (5 bases). This CDR3 has 15 residues. The V and J ends lost 1 base and 4 bases respectively, with 14 bases between them. In germline, CDR1 is SGHDT, CDR2 YYEEEE. CDR3 in DNA: TGTGCCAGCAGCTTGTTGGGGCCCGCGGCCACTGAAGCTTTCTTT. Translation: CASSLLGPAATEAFF.

V usage is TRBV6-5 and J usage is TRBJ1-1; no clear D. Germline lookup yields CDR1 MNHEY and CDR2 SVGAGI. CDR3 size: 13 residues. V was pared by 7 bases and J by 1 base, with 10 bases between. The DNA of the CDR3 is TGTGCCAGCAATTATCTGGGGAACACTGAAGCTTTCTTT. Its protein product is CASNYLGNTEAFF.

This rearrangement joins TRBV12-3 or TRBV12-4 to TRBJ1-1, with D unclear. CDR3 length: 13 residues. V was pared by 3 bases and J by 4 bases, with 9 bases between. CDR3 loop: CASSFWEATEAFF. CDR3 coding DNA: TGTGCCAGCAGTTTCTGGGAGGCCACTGAAGCTTTCTTT.

This clone appeared a few times. V gene TRBV4-1 combines with J gene TRBJ2-1; no definite D call. Deletions cut 1 base from V and 0 bases from J, with 13 bases between. Germline CDR1 MGHRA, CDR2 YSYEKL. CDR3 size: 17 residues. The CDR3 protein is CASSQVDMGFSYNEQFF. CDR3 coding DNA: TGCGCCAGCAGCCAAGTGGATATGGGGTTCTCCTACAATGAGCAGTTCTTC.